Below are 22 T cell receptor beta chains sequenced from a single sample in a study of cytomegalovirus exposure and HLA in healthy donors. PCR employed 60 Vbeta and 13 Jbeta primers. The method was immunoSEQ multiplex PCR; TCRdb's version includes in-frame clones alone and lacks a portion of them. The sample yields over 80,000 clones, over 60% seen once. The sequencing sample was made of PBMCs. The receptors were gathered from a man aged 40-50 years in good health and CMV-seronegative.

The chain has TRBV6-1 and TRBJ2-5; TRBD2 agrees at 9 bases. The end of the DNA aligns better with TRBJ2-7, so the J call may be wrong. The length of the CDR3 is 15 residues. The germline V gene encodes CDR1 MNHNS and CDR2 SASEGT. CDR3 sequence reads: CASSTLAGESYEQYF. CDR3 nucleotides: TGTGCCAGCAGTACATTAGCGGGGGAGTCCTACGAGCAGTACTTC.

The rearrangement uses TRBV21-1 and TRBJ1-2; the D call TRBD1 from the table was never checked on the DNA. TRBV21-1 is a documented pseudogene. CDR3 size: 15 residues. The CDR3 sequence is CASSKRTGREGGYTF. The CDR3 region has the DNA TGTGCCAGCAGCAAAAGAACAGGGAGAGAGGGTGGCTACACCTTC.

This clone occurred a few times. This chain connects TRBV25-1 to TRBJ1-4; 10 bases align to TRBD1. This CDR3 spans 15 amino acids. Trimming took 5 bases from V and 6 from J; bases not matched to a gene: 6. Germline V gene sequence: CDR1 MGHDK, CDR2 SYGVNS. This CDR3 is CASSRQGALDEKLFF. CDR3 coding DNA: TGTGCCAGCAGTCGACAGGGGGCGTTGGATGAAAAACTGTTTTTT.

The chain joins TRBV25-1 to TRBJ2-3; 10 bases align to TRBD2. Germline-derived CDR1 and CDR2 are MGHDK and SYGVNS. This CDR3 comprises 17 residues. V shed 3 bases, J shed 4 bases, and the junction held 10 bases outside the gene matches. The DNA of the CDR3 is TGTGCCAGCAGTGACCTCCAGGGAGCGGGGGGGGCAGATACGCAGTATTTT. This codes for CASSDLQGAGGADTQYF.

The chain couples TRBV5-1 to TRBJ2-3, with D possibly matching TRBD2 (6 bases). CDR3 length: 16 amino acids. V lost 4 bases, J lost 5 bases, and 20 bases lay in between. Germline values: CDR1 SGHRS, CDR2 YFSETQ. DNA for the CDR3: TGCGCCAGCAGCCCGGGGGTCCCACTCAGACAAGATACGCAGTATTTT. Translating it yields CASSPGVPLRQDTQYF.

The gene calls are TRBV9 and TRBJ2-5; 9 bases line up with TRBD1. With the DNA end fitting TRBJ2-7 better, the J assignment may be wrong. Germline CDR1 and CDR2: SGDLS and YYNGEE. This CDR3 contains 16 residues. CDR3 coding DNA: TGTGCCAGCAGCGTAGGGGGGACAGGGTTATCCTACGAGCAGTACTTC. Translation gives CASSVGGTGLSYEQYF.

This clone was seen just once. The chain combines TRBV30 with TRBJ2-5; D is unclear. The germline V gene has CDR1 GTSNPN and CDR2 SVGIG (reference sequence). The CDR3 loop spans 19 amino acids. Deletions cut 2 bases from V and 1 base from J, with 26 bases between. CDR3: CAWSPPRQWRSLRQETQYF. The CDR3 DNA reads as TGTGCCTGGAGTCCACCCCGCCAATGGCGGTCCTTACGCCAAGAGACCCAGTACTTC. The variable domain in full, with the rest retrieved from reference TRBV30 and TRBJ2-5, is SQTIHQWPATLVQPVGSPLSLECTVEGTSNPNLYWYRQAAGRGLQLLFYSVGIGQISSEVPQNLSASRPQDRQFILSSKKLLLSDSGFYLCAWSPPRQWRSLRQETQYFGPGTRLLVL.

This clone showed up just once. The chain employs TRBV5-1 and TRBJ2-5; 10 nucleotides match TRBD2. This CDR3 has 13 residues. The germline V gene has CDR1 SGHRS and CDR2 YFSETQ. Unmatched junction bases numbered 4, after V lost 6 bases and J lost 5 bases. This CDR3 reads CASKLAGRETQYF. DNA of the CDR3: TGCGCCAGCAAACTAGCGGGGAGGGAGACCCAGTACTTC. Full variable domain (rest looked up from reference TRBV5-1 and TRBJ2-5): KAGVTQTPRYLIKTRGQQVTLSCSPISGHRSVSWYQQTPGQGLQFLFEYFSETQRNKGNFPGRFSGRQFSNSRSEMNVSTLELGDSALYLCASKLAGRETQYFGPGTRLLVL.

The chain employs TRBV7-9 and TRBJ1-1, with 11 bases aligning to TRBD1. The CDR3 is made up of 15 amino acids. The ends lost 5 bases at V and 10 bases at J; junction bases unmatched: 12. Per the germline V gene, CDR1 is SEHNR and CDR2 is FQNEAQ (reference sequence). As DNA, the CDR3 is TGTGCCAGCAGCCCGAGGGGGGGACAGGGGGTGGTAGCTTTCTTT. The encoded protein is CASSPRGGQGVVAFF. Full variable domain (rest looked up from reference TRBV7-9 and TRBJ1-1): DTGVSQNPRHKITKRGQNVTFRCDPISEHNRLYWYRQTLGQGPEFLTYFQNEAQLEKSRLLSDRFSAERPKGSFSTLEIQRTEQGDSAMYLCASSPRGGQGVVAFFGQGTRLTVV.

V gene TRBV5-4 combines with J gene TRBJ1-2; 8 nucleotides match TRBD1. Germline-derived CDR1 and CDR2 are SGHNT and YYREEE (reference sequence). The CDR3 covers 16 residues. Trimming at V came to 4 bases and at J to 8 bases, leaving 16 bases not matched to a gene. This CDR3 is CASSLRGWQGAGGYTF. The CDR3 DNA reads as TGTGCCAGCAGCCTGCGAGGGTGGCAGGGGGCTGGAGGCTACACCTTC.

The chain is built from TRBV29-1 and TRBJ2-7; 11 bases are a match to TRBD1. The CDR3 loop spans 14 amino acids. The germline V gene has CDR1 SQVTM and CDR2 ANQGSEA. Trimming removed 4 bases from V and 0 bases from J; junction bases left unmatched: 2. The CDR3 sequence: CSVGDRGTSYEQYF. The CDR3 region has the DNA TGCAGCGTTGGGGACAGGGGGACCTCCTACGAGCAGTACTTC.

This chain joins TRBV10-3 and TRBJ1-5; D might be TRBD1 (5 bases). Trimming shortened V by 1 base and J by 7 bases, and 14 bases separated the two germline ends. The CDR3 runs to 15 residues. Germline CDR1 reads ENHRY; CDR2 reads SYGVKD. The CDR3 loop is CAISELQGVGQPQHF. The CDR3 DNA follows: TGTGCCATCAGTGAGTTACAAGGGGTCGGACAGCCCCAGCATTTT.

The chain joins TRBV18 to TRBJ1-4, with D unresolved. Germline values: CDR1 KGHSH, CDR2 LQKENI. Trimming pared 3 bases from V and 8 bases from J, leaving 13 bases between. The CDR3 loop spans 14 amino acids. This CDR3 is CASSPEAGGEKLFF. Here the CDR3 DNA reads TGTGCCAGCTCACCGGAGGCTGGAGGGGAAAAACTGTTTTTT.

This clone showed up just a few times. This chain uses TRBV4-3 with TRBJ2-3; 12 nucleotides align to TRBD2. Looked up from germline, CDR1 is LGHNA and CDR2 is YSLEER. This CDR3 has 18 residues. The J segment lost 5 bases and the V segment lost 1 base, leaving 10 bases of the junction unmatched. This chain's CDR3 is CASSQGPSGGVRGDTQYF. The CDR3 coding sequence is TGCGCCAGCAGCCAAGGACCTAGCGGGGGGGTTAGGGGAGATACGCAGTATTTT.

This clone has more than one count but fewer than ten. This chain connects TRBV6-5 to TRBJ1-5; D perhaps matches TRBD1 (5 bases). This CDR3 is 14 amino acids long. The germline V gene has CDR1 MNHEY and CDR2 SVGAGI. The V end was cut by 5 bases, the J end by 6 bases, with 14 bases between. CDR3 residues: CASSRQGSPQPQHF. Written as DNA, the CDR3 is TGTGCCAGCAGTCGCCAGGGAAGCCCTCAGCCCCAGCATTTT.

The CDR3 reads CASSLASRTPDTDTQYF. DNA of the CDR3: TGTGCCAGCAGCTTGGCCAGCAGGACTCCCGACACAGATACGCAGTATTTT. The chain combines TRBV5-4 with TRBJ2-3; perhaps TRBD2 as D (5 bases). Germline V CDR1 and CDR2: SGHNT, YYREEE (reference sequence). V was clipped by 0 bases and J by 2 bases, with 16 bases between them. The CDR3 loop spans 17 amino acids.

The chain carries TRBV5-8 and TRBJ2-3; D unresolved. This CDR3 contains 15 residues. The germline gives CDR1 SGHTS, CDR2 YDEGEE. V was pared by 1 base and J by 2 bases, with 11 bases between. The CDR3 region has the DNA TGTGCCAGCAGCTTGCTTGTCGTGGCCACAGATACGCAGTATTTT. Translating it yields CASSLLVVATDTQYF. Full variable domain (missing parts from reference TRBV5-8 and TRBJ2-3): EAGVTQSPTHLIKTRGQQATLRCSPISGHTSVYWYQQALGLGLQFLLWYDEGEERNRGNFPPRFSGRQFPNYSSELNVNALELEDSALYLCASSLLVVATDTQYFGPGTRLTVL.

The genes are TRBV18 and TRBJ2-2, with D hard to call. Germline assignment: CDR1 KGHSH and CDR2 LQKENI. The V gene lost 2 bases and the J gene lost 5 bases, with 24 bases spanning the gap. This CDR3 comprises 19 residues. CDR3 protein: CASSPTSTGQTIQTGELFF. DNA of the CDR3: TGTGCCAGCTCACCAACATCAACTGGTCAGACAATTCAGACCGGGGAGCTGTTTTTT.

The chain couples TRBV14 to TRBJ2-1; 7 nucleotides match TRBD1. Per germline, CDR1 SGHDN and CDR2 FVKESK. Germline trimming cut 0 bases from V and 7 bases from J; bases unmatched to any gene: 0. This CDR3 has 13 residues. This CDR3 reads CASSQDRGNEQFF. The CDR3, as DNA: TGTGCCAGCAGCCAAGACAGGGGGAATGAGCAGTTCTTC.

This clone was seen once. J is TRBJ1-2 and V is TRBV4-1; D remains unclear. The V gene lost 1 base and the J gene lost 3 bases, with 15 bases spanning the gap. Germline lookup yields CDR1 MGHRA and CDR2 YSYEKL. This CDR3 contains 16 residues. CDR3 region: CASSQGPGSGHYGYTF. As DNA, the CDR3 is TGCGCCAGCAGCCAAGGCCCCGGGAGTGGGCACTATGGCTACACCTTC.

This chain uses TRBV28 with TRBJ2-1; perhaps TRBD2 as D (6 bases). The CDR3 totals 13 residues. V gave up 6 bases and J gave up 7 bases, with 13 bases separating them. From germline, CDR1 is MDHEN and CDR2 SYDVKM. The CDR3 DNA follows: TGTGCCAGCAGGATGATGGAGGGAAATGAGCAGTTCTTC. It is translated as CASRMMEGNEQFF.

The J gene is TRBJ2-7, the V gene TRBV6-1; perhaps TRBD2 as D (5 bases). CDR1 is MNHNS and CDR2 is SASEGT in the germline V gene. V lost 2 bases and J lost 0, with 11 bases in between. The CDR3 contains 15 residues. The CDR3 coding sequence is TGTGCCAGCAGTGAATTTTCGGGGAGCTCCTACGAGCAGTACTTC. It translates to CASSEFSGSSYEQYF.